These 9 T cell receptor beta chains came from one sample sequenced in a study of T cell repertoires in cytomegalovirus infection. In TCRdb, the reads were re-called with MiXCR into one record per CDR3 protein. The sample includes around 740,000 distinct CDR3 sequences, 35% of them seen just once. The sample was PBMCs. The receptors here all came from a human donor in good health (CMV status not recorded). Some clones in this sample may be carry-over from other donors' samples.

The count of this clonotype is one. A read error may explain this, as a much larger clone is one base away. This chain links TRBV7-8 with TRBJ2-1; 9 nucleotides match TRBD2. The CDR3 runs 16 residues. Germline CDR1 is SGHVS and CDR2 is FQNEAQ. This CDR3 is CVSSPGTSPLYNEQFF. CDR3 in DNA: TGTGTCAGCAGCCCGGGGACTAGCCCCCTATACAATGAGCAGTTCTTC.

The CDR3 bases are TGTGCCAGCAGTTACGGCGATGCGAACACTGAAGCTTTCTTT. It translates to CASSYGDANTEAFF. The J gene is TRBJ1-1, the V gene TRBV6-5; D is undetermined. The V gene lost 2 bases and the J gene lost 1 base, with 8 bases spanning the gap. CDR1 is MNHEY and CDR2 is SVGAGI in the germline V gene. The CDR3 contains 14 residues.

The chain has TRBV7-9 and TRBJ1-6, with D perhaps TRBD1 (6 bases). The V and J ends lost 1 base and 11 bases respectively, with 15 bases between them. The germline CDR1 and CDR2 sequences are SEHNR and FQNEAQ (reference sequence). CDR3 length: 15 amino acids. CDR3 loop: CASSLEQGQETPLHF. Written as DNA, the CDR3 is TGTGCCAGCAGCTTAGAACAGGGCCAAGAGACACCCCTCCACTTT.

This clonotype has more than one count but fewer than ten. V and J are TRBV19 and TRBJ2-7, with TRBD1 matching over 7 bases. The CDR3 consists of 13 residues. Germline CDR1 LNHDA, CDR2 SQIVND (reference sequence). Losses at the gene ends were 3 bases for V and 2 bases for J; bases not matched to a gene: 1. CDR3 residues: CASSMTGTYEQYF. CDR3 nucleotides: TGTGCCAGTAGTATGACAGGGACCTACGAGCAGTACTTC.

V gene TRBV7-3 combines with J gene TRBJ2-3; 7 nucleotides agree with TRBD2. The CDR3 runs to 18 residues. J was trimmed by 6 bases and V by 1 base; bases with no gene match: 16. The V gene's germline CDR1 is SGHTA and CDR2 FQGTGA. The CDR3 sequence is CASSLRGGTGLLGDTQYF. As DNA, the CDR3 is TGTGCCAGCAGCTTAAGAGGTGGTACGGGACTACTTGGGGATACGCAGTATTTT.

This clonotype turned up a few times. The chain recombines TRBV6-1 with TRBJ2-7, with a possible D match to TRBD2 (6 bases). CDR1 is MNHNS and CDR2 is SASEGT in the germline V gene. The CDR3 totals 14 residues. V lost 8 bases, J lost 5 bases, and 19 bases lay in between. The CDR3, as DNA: TGTGCCAGCGCCCTCGGAGGGACCATCAACGAGCAGTACTTC. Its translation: CASALGGTINEQYF.

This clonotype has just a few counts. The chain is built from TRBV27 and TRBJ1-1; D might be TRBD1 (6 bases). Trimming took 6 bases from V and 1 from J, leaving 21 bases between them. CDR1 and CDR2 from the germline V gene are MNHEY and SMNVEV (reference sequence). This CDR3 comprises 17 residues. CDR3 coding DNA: TGTGCCAGCAGCCACCGGGACACACTATACCCGAACACTGAAGCTTTCTTT. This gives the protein CASSHRDTLYPNTEAFF.

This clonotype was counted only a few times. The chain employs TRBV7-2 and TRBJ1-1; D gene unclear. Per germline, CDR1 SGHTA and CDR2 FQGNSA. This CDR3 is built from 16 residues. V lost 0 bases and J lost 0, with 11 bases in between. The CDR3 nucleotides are TGTGCCAGCAGCTTAGCACCGGTGGCCCTGAACACTGAAGCTTTCTTT. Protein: CASSLAPVALNTEAFF.

This CDR3 reads CASSQVAKNTEAFF. CDR3 DNA: TGTGCCAGCAGCCAAGTAGCGAAGAACACTGAAGCTTTCTTT. The chain recombines TRBV4-2 with TRBJ1-1; no firm D call. This CDR3 has 14 amino acids. Germline assignment: CDR1 LGHNA and CDR2 YNFKEQ. V lost 1 base and J lost 1, with 7 bases in between.